Following are 8 T cell receptor beta chains from one sample sequenced in a study of immune evolution from preneoplasia to lung adenocarcinoma. TCRdb keeps only in-frame clones here, not all; method: immunoSEQ multiplex PCR. Here the sample spans 15,000 to 20,000 clones, 75% to 90% being singletons. The sequencing input was FFPE invasive lung adenocarcinoma tissue. Receptor source: a person between 70 and 80 years old with invasive lung adenocarcinoma.

This clone was seen just once. For the CDR3, the DNA is TGTGCCAGTAGTATGGGACAGGACTATGGCTACACCTTC. It is translated as CASSMGQDYGYTF. This sequence joins TRBV19 and TRBJ1-2; 8 positions match TRBD1. CDR1 is LNHDA, CDR2 SQIVND, per germline (reference sequence). The CDR3 runs 13 residues. Unmatched junction bases numbered 0, after V lost 3 bases and J lost 3 bases.

Of note for this clone: The conserved phenylalanine or tryptophan is not found at the CDR3 terminus, so this likely reflects a read error. It is unclear where the CDR3 begins or ends on the DNA, so no DNA is shown, and the CDR3 is as TCRdb lists it. This rearrangement joins TRBV7-9 to TRBJ1-2. The CDR3 region is 11 residues in length, termini included. Germline V CDR1 and CDR2: SEHNR, FQNEAQ (reference sequence). The chain's CDR3 is CASSSGGSGHL.

CDR3 sequence: CASSSGTGNTEAFF. CDR3 DNA: TGTGCCAGCAGCTCGGGGACAGGGAACACTGAAGCTTTCTTT. The chain joins TRBV5-4 to TRBJ1-1, with 8 bases matching TRBD1. The CDR3 extends over 14 amino acids. The germline V gene has CDR1 SGHNT and CDR2 YYREEE (reference sequence). V lost 3 bases and J lost 1; bases outside the gene matches: 2.

The J gene is TRBJ2-5, the V gene TRBV19; the D gene is possibly TRBD1 (5 bases). Germline CDR1 is LNHDA and CDR2 is SQIVND (reference sequence). V dropped 4 bases and J dropped 4 bases, with 16 bases sitting between them. The CDR3 runs to 15 residues. DNA of the CDR3: TGTGCCAGTAGTACAGCGACAGCCTTGGGAGAGACCCAGTACTTC. The encoded protein is CASSTATALGETQYF.

The V and J genes are TRBV7-3 and TRBJ2-7; the D gene is possibly TRBD2 (7 bases). This CDR3 region has 15 residues. Germline V gene sequence: CDR1 SGHTA, CDR2 FQGTGA. Trimming stripped 2 bases from V and 7 bases from J, with 18 bases between. CDR3 protein: CASSLAGGRGGEQYF. CDR3 sequence (DNA): TGTGCCAGCAGCTTAGCCGGTGGCAGGGGAGGGGAGCAGTACTTC.

The rearrangement links TRBV19 to TRBJ2-7, with TRBD1 as a possible D gene (6 bases). Trimming stripped 3 bases from V and 3 bases from J, with 9 bases between. This CDR3 has 13 residues. From germline, CDR1 is LNHDA and CDR2 SQIVND (reference sequence). The CDR3 region is CASSIGTFYEQYF. CDR3 coding DNA: TGTGCCAGTAGTATCGGGACATTCTACGAGCAGTACTTC.

This sequence joins TRBV6-4 and TRBJ1-1, with TRBD1 matching 7 bases. There are 10 residues in the CDR3. V shed 6 bases and J 11 bases; nucleotides not matched to a gene: 3. The V gene's germline CDR1 is MRHNA and CDR2 SNTAGT. CDR3 in amino acids: CASRTGLAFF. CDR3 DNA sequence: TGTGCCAGCAGGACAGGGCTCGCTTTCTTT.

V is TRBV10-3 and J is TRBJ1-1; a possible D gene is TRBD1 (5 bases). Germline CDR1 reads ENHRY; CDR2 reads SYGVKD. The germline V and J ends were trimmed by 7 bases and 1 base, with 10 bases remaining between them. This CDR3 is built from 13 residues. The DNA for the CDR3 is TGTGCCATCATGCAGGGAAGGAACACTGAAGCTTTCTTT. This sequence encodes CAIMQGRNTEAFF.